What follows are 16 T cell receptor beta chains derived from one specimen sequenced in a study of T cell changes during pregnancy in multiple sclerosis. The table came from immunoSEQ multiplex PCR; TCRdb's copy has only in-frame clones and leaves some out. The data hold 74,000 or so clones, with about 92% observed a single time. This sample comprised CD4+ T cells from peripheral blood mononuclear cells, obtained before pregnancy. The receptor source for this set is a female donor with multiple sclerosis, enrolled in a pregnancy study.

This sequence joins TRBV11-1 and TRBJ1-1; maybe TRBD1 (5 bases). The germline gives CDR1 SGHAT, CDR2 FQDESV (reference sequence). Trimming removed 6 bases at V and 0 bases at J, with 17 bases between. CDR3 length: 16 amino acids. The CDR3 here is CASSPYTTVLNTEAFF. CDR3 DNA: TGTGCCAGCAGTCCATATACGACAGTTTTGAACACTGAAGCTTTCTTT.

The V call is TRBV28, the J call TRBJ1-1; a possible D gene is TRBD1 (5 bases). Looked up from germline, CDR1 is MDHEN and CDR2 is SYDVKM. V shed 6 bases and J shed 12 bases, with 23 bases lying between them. The CDR3 loop spans 14 amino acids. Here the CDR3 DNA reads TGTGCCAGCAGAGACGGGACTCTAAGACCAAGAACTTTCTTT. This sequence encodes CASRDGTLRPRTFF. Full variable domain (rest looked up from reference TRBV28 and TRBJ1-1): DVKVTQSSRYLVKRTGEKVFLECVQDMDHENMFWYRQDPGLGLRLIYFSYDVKMKEKGDIPEGYSVSREKKERFSLILESASTNQTSMYLCASRDGTLRPRTFFGQGTRLTVV.

The CDR3 coding sequence is TGTGCCAGCAGCCGCGACAGGAACTATGGCTACACCTTC. Encoded protein: CASSRDRNYGYTF. The chain uses TRBV11-2 and TRBJ1-2; TRBD1 is a possible D gene (6 bases). There are 13 residues in the CDR3. Germline CDR1 is SGHAT and CDR2 is FQNNGV. The ends were cut back, 5 bases at V and 2 bases at J, with 9 bases in the middle.

This chain connects TRBV5-1 to TRBJ2-4; 13 nucleotides line up with TRBD2. The junction had 6 bases not matched to a gene; V was cut back by 4 bases and J by 5 bases. The CDR3 contains 16 residues. CDR1 SGHRS and CDR2 YFSETQ come from the germline V gene. CDR3 protein: CASSPRLAGGQNIQYF. In nucleotides, the CDR3 is TGCGCCAGCAGCCCCCGACTAGCGGGGGGACAAAACATTCAGTACTTC. The full variable domain, in which reference TRBV5-1 and TRBJ2-4 provide the parts outside the CDR3, is KAGVTQTPRYLIKTRGQQVTLSCSPISGHRSVSWYQQTPGQGLQFLFEYFSETQRNKGNFPGRFSGRQFSNSRSEMNVSTLELGDSALYLCASSPRLAGGQNIQYFGAGTRLSVL.

The chain carries TRBV2 and TRBJ2-5; TRBD1 aligns across 7 bases. V trimming: 6 bases; J trimming: 10 bases; junction bases outside the gene matches: 17. The CDR3 has 15 residues. CDR1 SNHLY and CDR2 FYNNEI come from the germline V gene. The CDR3: CASRGDRARSGSQYF. CDR3 nucleotide sequence: TGTGCCAGCAGGGGTGACAGGGCGCGATCTGGGAGCCAGTACTTC. The complete variable domain, with remaining parts taken from reference TRBV2 and TRBJ2-5, reads EPEVTQTPSHQVTQMGQEVILRCVPISNHLYFYWYRQILGQKVEFLVSFYNNEISEKSEIFDDQFSVERPDGSNFTLKIRSTKLEDSAMYFCASRGDRARSGSQYFGPGTRLLVL.

The chain links TRBV19 to TRBJ1-5; 7 bases agree with TRBD1. This CDR3 region has 14 residues. Germline assignment: CDR1 LNHDA and CDR2 SQIVND (reference sequence). The V segment lost 4 bases and the J segment 1 base; nucleotides outside the gene matches: 1. The CDR3 here is CASSKGASNQPQHF. CDR3 DNA: TGTGCCAGTAGTAAGGGGGCCAGCAATCAGCCCCAGCATTTT.

The chain employs TRBV5-1 and TRBJ1-1; D not certain. Germline values: CDR1 SGHRS, CDR2 YFSETQ. This CDR3 is built from 13 residues. V lost 2 bases, J lost 1 base, and 6 bases lay in between. CDR3 DNA sequence: TGCGCCAGCAGCTTTCAGGCGAACACTGAAGCTTTCTTT. Its protein is CASSFQANTEAFF.

This rearrangement joins TRBV10-3 to TRBJ2-1; the D is unclear. The CDR3 covers 12 residues. The germline V gene has CDR1 ENHRY and CDR2 SYGVKD. The ends were cut back, 3 bases at V and 8 bases at J, with 8 bases in the middle. Here the CDR3 DNA reads TGTGCCATCAGTGACCGCCGGGATGAGCAGTTCTTC. Translation gives CAISDRRDEQFF.

The genes are TRBV19 and TRBJ1-5, with 8 bases fitting TRBD1. This CDR3 spans 15 amino acids. Germline CDR1 reads LNHDA; CDR2 reads SQIVND (reference sequence). Trimming removed 3 bases from V and 6 bases from J; junction bases left unmatched: 7. In nucleotides, the CDR3 is TGTGCCAGTAGTATTGATTGGACAGGGCGTCAGCCCCAGCATTTT. Translation gives CASSIDWTGRQPQHF.

The chain uses TRBV30 and TRBJ1-2; perhaps TRBD1 as D (5 bases). This CDR3 comprises 12 residues. Trimming left V 5 bases short and J 4 bases short, with 11 bases between. Per germline, CDR1 GTSNPN and CDR2 SVGIG (reference sequence). The CDR3 reads CAWYQGGYGYTF. CDR3 DNA sequence: TGTGCCTGGTATCAGGGAGGCTATGGCTACACCTTC.

The chain links TRBV27 to TRBJ1-3, with unresolved D. The V end lost 2 bases, the J end lost 0 bases, and 8 bases lay between the germline ends. There are 15 residues in the CDR3. CDR1 is MNHEY and CDR2 is SMNVEV in the germline V gene (reference sequence). The CDR3 DNA is TGTGCCAGCAGTTTAGGACGGGACTCTGGAAACACCATATATTTT. Its translation: CASSLGRDSGNTIYF.

This clone is a singleton in its sample. The chain has TRBV5-1 and TRBJ2-5; perhaps TRBD1 as D (5 bases). Trimming took off 1 base at V and 0 bases at J, with 13 bases between the two ends. CDR1 is SGHRS, CDR2 YFSETQ, per germline. The CDR3 is 16 amino acids. In nucleotides, the CDR3 is TGCGCCAGCAGCTTGAGGTCAGGGTCGTACCAAGAGACCCAGTACTTC. Its protein is CASSLRSGSYQETQYF.

The J gene is TRBJ1-1, the V gene TRBV7-9, with 9 bases fitting TRBD1. J was trimmed by 0 bases and V by 5 bases; bases with no gene match: 1. Per the germline V gene, CDR1 is SEHNR and CDR2 is FQNEAQ (reference sequence). The CDR3 has 14 residues. CDR3 loop: CASSRTGVNTEAFF. In nucleotides, the CDR3 is TGTGCCAGCAGCCGGACAGGGGTGAACACTGAAGCTTTCTTT.

The J gene is TRBJ1-1, the V gene TRBV14, with D possibly being TRBD1 (6 bases). The CDR3 consists of 17 residues. Trimming stripped 2 bases from V and 0 bases from J, with 16 bases between. Germline V gives CDR1 SGHDN, CDR2 FVKESK. In DNA form, the CDR3 reads TGTGCCAGCAGCCAATTAGGGGGGGTGCTCATGAACACTGAAGCTTTCTTT. This sequence encodes CASSQLGGVLMNTEAFF.

V and J are TRBV11-2 and TRBJ2-1; the match to TRBD2 covers 10 bases. With 1 base clipped from V and 7 bases from J, the junction kept 13 bases outside the gene matches. Germline loops: CDR1 SGHAT, CDR2 FQNNGV. The CDR3 is 18 residues long. This CDR3 is CASSLGNRLAGVGNEQFF. CDR3 nucleotide sequence: TGTGCCAGCAGCTTAGGAAATAGGCTAGCGGGAGTAGGGAATGAGCAGTTCTTC.

V gene TRBV19 combines with J gene TRBJ2-3, with 11 bases identical to TRBD2. The CDR3 length is 16 residues. CDR1 LNHDA and CDR2 SQIVND come from the germline V gene (reference sequence). V shed 6 bases and J 0 bases; nucleotides not matched to a gene: 5. For the CDR3, the DNA is TGTGCCAGTAGCGTACTAGCGGGAGCAAGCACAGATACGCAGTATTTT. Translated, it gives CASSVLAGASTDTQYF.